The 26 T cell receptor beta chains reported below all come from one sample, sequenced in a study of cytomegalovirus exposure and HLA in healthy donors. The PCR made use of 60 Vbeta and 13 Jbeta primers. Data came from immunoSEQ multiplex PCR; TCRdb stores just in-frame clones and leaves some out. The sample lists approximately 100,000 clones; 65% to 80% were seen once. Sequenced material: PBMCs. The receptor source for this set is a female donor in good health and CMV-seropositive.

The V call is TRBV13, the J call TRBJ1-1; 9 bases line up with TRBD1. The V segment lost 5 bases and the J segment 8 bases; nucleotides outside the gene matches: 6. Germline CDR1 and CDR2: PRHDT and FYEKMQ (reference sequence). The CDR3 is 13 amino acids. In nucleotides, the CDR3 is TGTGCCAGCAGCCTTAACAGGGGGCGGGAAGCTTTCTTT. This gives the protein CASSLNRGREAFF.

This clone occurred a few times. V usage is TRBV10-2 and J usage is TRBJ1-1, with D perhaps TRBD1 (5 bases). Looked up from germline, CDR1 is WSHSY and CDR2 is SAAADI. Trimming stripped 0 bases from V and 1 base from J, with 15 bases between. This CDR3 is built from 17 residues. The DNA for the CDR3 is TGCGCCAGCAGTGAGTCGGGGCTCAGATTGGGGAACACTGAAGCTTTCTTT. Amino acid sequence: CASSESGLRLGNTEAFF.

The V call is TRBV2, the J call TRBJ1-5; 7 bases map to TRBD1. V lost 4 bases, J lost 1 base, and 19 bases stayed unmatched. In germline, CDR1 is SNHLY, CDR2 FYNNEI. The CDR3 sequence is 20 residues long. CDR3 sequence (DNA): TGTGCCAGCAGTGTAAATGTCTTGCGACAGGGACCTAAAAGCAATCAGCCCCAGCATTTT. Its protein product is CASSVNVLRQGPKSNQPQHF.

The chain recombines TRBV4-1 with TRBJ1-4; TRBD1 matches 7 bases. The J segment lost 6 bases and the V segment lost 1 base, leaving 8 bases of the junction unmatched. This CDR3 spans 16 amino acids. Germline V gene lookup returns CDR1 MGHRA and CDR2 YSYEKL. CDR3 in DNA: TGCGCCAGCAGCCAAGGTACTAGGGGGCGGTATGAAAAACTGTTTTTT. Its translation: CASSQGTRGRYEKLFF.

The chain has TRBV5-8 and TRBJ1-1; D call uncertain. The V end was cut by 1 base, the J end by 4 bases, with 8 bases between. The CDR3 sequence is 13 residues long. Per the germline V gene, CDR1 is SGHTS and CDR2 is YDEGEE. The CDR3: CASSLIRGTEAFF. Written as DNA, the CDR3 is TGTGCCAGCAGCTTGATCCGAGGCACTGAAGCTTTCTTT.

This clone has only one observation. V is TRBV6-5 and J is TRBJ1-5; TRBD1 agrees at 11 bases. The CDR3 sequence is 14 residues long. Trimming at V came to 6 bases and at J to 4 bases, leaving 2 bases not matched to a gene. Germline lookup yields CDR1 MNHEY and CDR2 SVGAGI. CDR3 sequence: CASRGQGVNQPQHF. In DNA form, the CDR3 reads TGTGCCAGCAGGGGACAGGGGGTGAATCAGCCCCAGCATTTT.

The rearrangement links TRBV28 to TRBJ1-5; 9 bases match TRBD1. The germline V gene encodes CDR1 MDHEN and CDR2 SYDVKM. Germline trimming cut 5 bases from V and 1 base from J; bases unmatched to any gene: 9. CDR3 length equals 17 residues. The CDR3 DNA follows: TGTGCCAGCAGTCCGCCTGGACAGGGGACCAGCAATCAGCCCCAGCATTTT. It translates to CASSPPGQGTSNQPQHF.

About this clone itself: This CDR3 is also generated by other DNA sequences in the sample. The V gene is TRBV7-3, the J gene TRBJ2-1, with D perhaps TRBD2 (6 bases). V lost 2 bases to trimming and J lost 6 bases, with 14 bases between them. CDR1 is SGHTA and CDR2 is FQGTGA in the germline V gene. The CDR3 is 15 amino acids. The CDR3 DNA reads TGTGCCAGCAGCTTAGTCCCGGGAGCGATCAATGAGCAGTTCTTC. It encodes CASSLVPGAINEQFF.

This clone has only one observation. The chain is built from TRBV6-1 and TRBJ2-3; D possibly corresponds to TRBD2 (7 bases). The CDR3 runs 15 residues. The V gene's germline CDR1 is MNHNS and CDR2 SASEGT. Trimming cost V 5 bases and J 6 bases, with 18 bases left between them. This CDR3 reads CASSRPPGGADTQYF. The CDR3 DNA reads TGTGCCAGCAGTCGACCCCCTGGGGGGGCGGATACGCAGTATTTT.

The J gene is TRBJ2-7, the V gene TRBV19; a weak D match, TRBD1 (6 bases). The CDR3 is 15 residues long. The germline V and J ends were trimmed by 5 bases and 3 bases, with 17 bases remaining between them. The germline V gene encodes CDR1 LNHDA and CDR2 SQIVND (reference sequence). The CDR3 DNA reads as TGTGCCAGTAGTGAGACAGGTCCCACCGGCTACGAGCAGTACTTC. As protein: CASSETGPTGYEQYF. The full variable domain, completed using reference TRBV19 and TRBJ2-7, is DGGITQSPKYLFRKEGQNVTLSCEQNLNHDAMYWYRQDPGQGLRLIYYSQIVNDFQKGDIAEGYSVSREKKESFPLTVTSAQKNPTAFYLCASSETGPTGYEQYFGPGTRLTVT.

This sequence joins TRBV29-1 and TRBJ1-1; TRBD1 agrees at 10 bases. Germline values: CDR1 SQVTM, CDR2 ANQGSEA. The V and J ends lost 5 bases and 2 bases, in that order; junction bases with no gene match: 2. The CDR3 runs to 13 residues. The chain's CDR3 is CSVRTGGNTEAFF. In DNA form, the CDR3 reads TGCAGCGTTCGGACAGGGGGAAACACTGAAGCTTTCTTT.

The chain has TRBV2 and TRBJ1-5, with TRBD1 matching over 10 bases. This CDR3 comprises 14 residues. With 8 bases clipped from V and 4 bases from J, the junction kept 5 bases outside the gene matches. Per the germline V gene, CDR1 is SNHLY and CDR2 is FYNNEI. The CDR3 coding sequence is TGTGCCAGCGCCGGGACAGGGGAAAATCAGCCCCAGCATTTT. It translates to CASAGTGENQPQHF.

Only one count was recorded for this clone. The chain carries TRBV6-1 and TRBJ2-5, with TRBD1 matching 9 bases. CDR1 and CDR2 (germline): MNHNS, SASEGT. J lost 5 bases, V lost 3 bases, and 7 bases had no gene match. The length of the CDR3 is 15 residues. The CDR3: CASSDGGQGSETQYF. The CDR3 DNA reads as TGTGCCAGCAGTGATGGGGGACAGGGATCGGAGACCCAGTACTTC.

The chain employs TRBV5-1 and TRBJ2-1; 8 positions match TRBD2. V was clipped by 1 base and J by 6 bases; unmatched bases: 12. This CDR3 comprises 17 residues. CDR1 and CDR2 (germline): SGHRS, YFSETQ. The chain's CDR3 is CASSLFFSSGRSNEQFF. The CDR3 DNA sequence: TGCGCCAGCAGCTTGTTTTTCTCGAGCGGGAGAAGCAATGAGCAGTTCTTC.

This clone was observed a single time. The rearrangement joins TRBV2 to TRBJ2-7; 10 nucleotides match TRBD2. Germline assignment: CDR1 SNHLY and CDR2 FYNNEI. CDR3 size: 16 residues. V lost 6 bases and J lost 4; bases outside the gene matches: 12. CDR3 in amino acids: CASSVVGLAGEYEQYF. In DNA form, the CDR3 reads TGTGCCAGCAGCGTGGTGGGGCTAGCGGGAGAATACGAGCAGTACTTC.

This clone was counted between two and nine times. The chain has TRBV12-1 and TRBJ2-3; the table's D call TRBD2 went unverified against the DNA. TRBV12-1 is tagged as a pseudogene. CDR3 length equals 16 residues. The CDR3 coding sequence is TGTGCCAGCAGCCCCCCCCTCACGGGAATTGCAGATACGCAGTATTTT. Its protein is CASSPPLTGIADTQYF.

This rearrangement joins TRBV4-1 to TRBJ2-7, with 8 nucleotides matching TRBD2. Trimming took 2 bases from V and 3 from J; bases not matched to a gene: 6. Germline CDR1 MGHRA, CDR2 YSYEKL. CDR3 length equals 15 residues. The CDR3 DNA reads as TGCGCCAGCAGCCAAATGGCGGGAGGCCGCTACGAGCAGTACTTC. Its translation is CASSQMAGGRYEQYF.

The rearrangement joins TRBV28 to TRBJ2-3; TRBD2 matches at 15 bases. The trim removed 5 bases at V and 3 bases at J, leaving 9 bases unmatched. CDR1 is MDHEN and CDR2 is SYDVKM in the germline V gene. The CDR3 consists of 18 residues. CDR3 in amino acids: CASSGTSGGPGTTDTQYF. The CDR3 nucleotides are TGTGCCAGCAGTGGGACTAGCGGGGGGCCTGGAACGACAGATACGCAGTATTTT.

The chain links TRBV7-2 to TRBJ2-5; maybe TRBD2 (6 bases). Trimming removed 4 bases at V and 6 bases at J, with 18 bases between. Germline CDR1 and CDR2: SGHTA and FQGNSA. The CDR3 totals 15 residues. Here the CDR3 DNA reads TGTGCCAGCAGCTACGGCGGGAACGTCGGCCAGACCCAGTACTTC. Translated: CASSYGGNVGQTQYF.

The chain couples TRBV28 to TRBJ1-2, with D perhaps matching TRBD1 (5 bases). The CDR3 runs to 13 residues. V shed 5 bases and J shed 5 bases, with 12 bases lying between them. Germline loops: CDR1 MDHEN, CDR2 SYDVKM. The CDR3, as DNA: TGTGCCAGCAGTCTAAGACAGTATTATGGCTACACCTTC. Translating it yields CASSLRQYYGYTF.

Details on this clone: The same CDR3 arises from other DNA sequences in this sample as well. The J gene is TRBJ2-5, the V gene TRBV27; weak D call: TRBD2 (5 bases). This CDR3 spans 15 amino acids. The ends were cut back, 6 bases at V and 5 bases at J, with 19 bases in the middle. Germline V gene sequence: CDR1 MNHEY, CDR2 SMNVEV (reference sequence). CDR3 region: CASSPHRTGMETQYF. CDR3 in DNA: TGTGCCAGCAGCCCCCACCGGACGGGGATGGAGACCCAGTACTTC.

The V and J genes are TRBV19 and TRBJ2-1, with a tentative D call TRBD2 (5 bases). CDR1 LNHDA and CDR2 SQIVND come from the germline V gene (reference sequence). The CDR3 runs 14 residues. The V end was cut by 10 bases, the J end by 6 bases, with 19 bases between. The CDR3 coding sequence is TGTGCCACTAACAACCGGGGAATTAGCAATGAGCAGTTCTTC. Amino acid sequence: CATNNRGISNEQFF.

The chain joins TRBV6-1 to TRBJ2-7, with a weak D call TRBD2 (6 bases). Germline lookup yields CDR1 MNHNS and CDR2 SASEGT. V was cut by 1 base and J by 3 bases, with 13 bases left in between. The CDR3 covers 15 residues. The CDR3 DNA sequence: TGTGCCAGCAGTGAAGGGCACTTCGGGGGCTACGAGCAGTACTTC. As protein: CASSEGHFGGYEQYF.

V and J are TRBV11-1 and TRBJ1-2; 7 bases agree with TRBD1. The CDR3 loop spans 15 amino acids. Germline CDR1 and CDR2: SGHAT and FQDESV (reference sequence). V shed 5 bases and J 4 bases; nucleotides not matched to a gene: 10. The CDR3 bases are TGTGCCAGCAGCCGGGGGACAGCCAGTTTCTATGGCTACACCTTC. Its translation: CASSRGTASFYGYTF.

This clone was detected only a few times. The rearrangement joins TRBV6-5 to TRBJ1-3; D is possibly TRBD1 (6 bases). Trimming stripped 0 bases from V and 4 bases from J, with 10 bases between. The CDR3 has 15 amino acids. Germline CDR1 and CDR2: MNHEY and SVGAGI. In DNA, the CDR3 is TGTGCCAGCAGTTACTCAGGGGGAAAGGGAAACACCATATATTTT. It codes for CASSYSGGKGNTIYF.

The V and J genes are TRBV7-3 and TRBJ2-1; D unclear. Per the germline V gene, CDR1 is SGHTA and CDR2 is FQGTGA. The germline V and J ends were trimmed by 6 bases and 8 bases, with 20 bases remaining between them. This CDR3 is 15 amino acids long. The CDR3: CASSYTGSLNDEQFF. For the CDR3, the DNA is TGTGCCAGCAGTTATACCGGGTCCCTTAACGATGAGCAGTTCTTC.